The 20 T cell receptor beta chains reported below all come from one sample, sequenced in a study of follicular helper T cells after annual influenza vaccination. The data were produced by immunoSEQ multiplex PCR, yet TCRdb's version contains in-frame clones alone and is incomplete. The sample contains 11,000 to 15,000 clones, 78% of which appear only once. Time point: 2015-2016 season, pre-vaccination. This material consisted of CXCR5- memory CD4+ T cells sorted from blood, taken on the day of influenza vaccination. All receptors come from an adult who received the influenza vaccine.

V and J are TRBV7-3 and TRBJ1-1, with 9 bases that match TRBD1. Per the germline V gene, CDR1 is SGHTA and CDR2 is FQGTGA. CDR3 length equals 14 residues. Trimming cost V 5 bases and J 2 bases; bases outside gene matches: 3. The CDR3: CASSLTGGNTEAFF. The CDR3 DNA follows: TGTGCCAGCAGCCTGACAGGGGGTAACACTGAAGCTTTCTTT. Combining the CDR3 with reference TRBV7-3 and TRBJ1-1 gives the whole variable domain GAGVSQTPSNKVTEKGKYVELRCDPISGHTALYWYRQSLGQGPEFLIYFQGTGAADDSGLPNDRFFAVRPEGSVSTLKIQRTERGDSAVYLCASSLTGGNTEAFFGQGTRLTVV.

The chain couples TRBV7-8 to TRBJ2-1; TRBD1 aligns across 8 bases. The CDR3 sequence is 16 residues long. Germline V gives CDR1 SGHVS, CDR2 FQNEAQ. The ends lost 4 bases at V and 3 bases at J; junction bases unmatched: 8. The CDR3: CASSSISGTGYNEQFF. In DNA form, the CDR3 reads TGTGCCAGCAGCTCGATAAGTGGGACAGGCTACAATGAGCAGTTCTTC.

The chain has TRBV6-1 and TRBJ1-2, with D maybe TRBD1 (6 bases). The V gene lost 3 bases and the J gene lost 4 bases, with 12 bases spanning the gap. Germline CDR1 and CDR2: MNHNS and SASEGT. CDR3 length equals 14 residues. This CDR3 reads CASSDQGGSYGYTF. CDR3 DNA: TGTGCCAGCAGTGACCAAGGGGGGAGCTATGGCTACACCTTC.

The rearrangement uses TRBV7-2 and TRBJ2-2, with 9 bases that match TRBD2. Looked up from germline, CDR1 is SGHTA and CDR2 is FQGNSA. The CDR3 has 15 residues. V shed 3 bases and J 4 bases; nucleotides not matched to a gene: 3. Here the CDR3 DNA reads TGTGCCAGCAGCTTGGTAGCGGGGGCCACCGGGGAGCTGTTTTTT. Translated, it gives CASSLVAGATGELFF.

The gene calls are TRBV2 and TRBJ1-2; 11 positions agree with TRBD1. The CDR3 is 15 residues long. Trimming took 8 bases from V and 4 from J; bases not matched to a gene: 9. Germline-derived CDR1 and CDR2 are SNHLY and FYNNEI. The CDR3 sequence is CASEGDRGVFYGYTF. The CDR3 coding sequence is TGTGCCAGCGAGGGGGACAGGGGGGTTTTCTATGGCTACACCTTC.

This chain links TRBV6-5 with TRBJ2-7; 9 bases are shared with TRBD1. The CDR3 sequence is 14 residues long. After removal of 6 bases from V and 5 bases from J, the junction contained 8 bases not matched to a gene. Germline V CDR1 and CDR2: MNHEY, SVGAGI. CDR3 nucleotide sequence: TGTGCCAGCAGCCACAGGGACAGGGTAAACGAGCAGTACTTC. Amino acid sequence: CASSHRDRVNEQYF.

The V call is TRBV27, the J call TRBJ1-6; D may be TRBD1 (6 bases). Trimming removed 7 bases at V and 9 bases at J, with 13 bases between. CDR3 length equals 13 residues. The V gene's germline CDR1 is MNHEY and CDR2 SMNVEV (reference sequence). Here the CDR3 DNA reads TGTGCCAGCAAGGGGGATCGAAGTTCACCCCTCCACTTT. Protein: CASKGDRSSPLHF.

V gene TRBV6-6 combines with J gene TRBJ1-1; D is unresolved. The CDR3 consists of 12 residues. V shed 2 bases and J shed 8 bases, with 9 bases lying between them. The germline V gene has CDR1 MNHNY and CDR2 SVGAGI (reference sequence). CDR3 region: CASSYGGGEAFF. In DNA, the CDR3 is TGTGCCAGCAGTTACGGTGGAGGGGAAGCTTTCTTT.

This chain links TRBV28 with TRBJ2-7; weak D call: TRBD2 (6 bases). V gave up 1 base and J gave up 2 bases, with 24 bases separating them. Germline V gives CDR1 MDHEN, CDR2 SYDVKM. This CDR3 comprises 19 residues. The CDR3 loop reads CASSLFPTRASGRPYEQYF. CDR3 coding DNA: TGTGCCAGCAGTTTATTTCCCACCCGAGCCAGCGGGCGTCCCTACGAGCAGTACTTC.

This clone appeared a few times. V is TRBV7-2 and J is TRBJ2-7; D is unresolved. The V and J ends lost 5 bases and 4 bases respectively, with 6 bases between them. The CDR3 has 11 residues. CDR1 is SGHTA and CDR2 is FQGNSA in the germline V gene. CDR3: CASSQKYEQYF. The CDR3 DNA sequence: TGTGCCAGCAGCCAAAAGTACGAGCAGTACTTC.

The J gene is TRBJ2-7, the V gene TRBV18, with 7 bases matching TRBD1. The CDR3 has 12 amino acids. Germline-derived CDR1 and CDR2 are KGHSH and LQKENI. J gave up 4 bases and V 3 bases, and 0 bases lay outside the gene matches. The CDR3 region has the DNA TGTGCCAGCTCACCGGGACAGTACGAGCAGTACTTC. Protein: CASSPGQYEQYF. Full variable domain (rest looked up from reference TRBV18 and TRBJ2-7): NAGVMQNPRHLVRRRGQEARLRCSPMKGHSHVYWYRQLPEEGLKFMVYLQKENIIDESGMPKERFSAEFPKEGPSILRIQQVVRGDSAAYFCASSPGQYEQYFGPGTRLTVT.

V and J are TRBV28 and TRBJ1-2; no clear D. The germline V gene encodes CDR1 MDHEN and CDR2 SYDVKM. The CDR3 sequence is 14 residues long. V lost 3 bases and J lost 1, with 9 bases in between. CDR3 protein: CASSFRVHNYGYTF. Written as DNA, the CDR3 is TGTGCCAGCAGTTTCCGTGTCCATAACTATGGCTACACCTTC.

The rearrangement joins TRBV9 to TRBJ1-1; D is uncertain. Germline V gene data show CDR1 as SGDLS and CDR2 as YYNGEE. The CDR3 spans 15 residues. Trimming removed 3 bases from V and 0 bases from J, with 12 bases in between. The CDR3 DNA is TGTGCCAGCAGCGCAACTGCTACTCTGAACACTGAAGCTTTCTTT. Translating gives CASSATATLNTEAFF.

This clone was counted only a few times. This chain joins TRBV6-1 and TRBJ2-7, with D perhaps assigned TRBD1 or TRBD2 (5 bases each). The germline V and J ends were trimmed by 5 bases and 2 bases, with 13 bases remaining between them. Germline V gene data show CDR1 as MNHNS and CDR2 as SASEGT. The length of the CDR3 is 14 residues. CDR3 loop: CASSTQTGPYEQYF. CDR3 in DNA: TGTGCCAGCAGTACACAAACGGGGCCCTACGAGCAGTACTTC.

This chain uses TRBV7-9 with TRBJ2-1; 11 nucleotides match TRBD2. J gave up 4 bases and V 0 bases, and 8 bases lay outside the gene matches. The CDR3 contains 18 residues. Germline V gene lookup returns CDR1 SEHNR and CDR2 FQNEAQ (reference sequence). CDR3 DNA sequence: TGTGCCAGCAGCTTAGCTAGATATACTAGCGGGGGATACAATGAGCAGTTCTTC. This sequence encodes CASSLARYTSGGYNEQFF.

The rearrangement joins TRBV7-2 to TRBJ2-5; 9 bases line up with TRBD2. Germline assignment: CDR1 SGHTA and CDR2 FQGNSA. The CDR3 is 15 residues long. V dropped 5 bases and J dropped 4; count of bases not matched to a gene: 8. Here the CDR3 DNA reads TGTGCCAGCAGCCCTCAGCGGGGGGTGATAGAGACCCAGTACTTC. Protein: CASSPQRGVIETQYF.

The V gene is TRBV11-2, the J gene TRBJ2-5, with 8 bases lining up with TRBD2. The CDR3 covers 19 residues. Germline loops: CDR1 SGHAT, CDR2 FQNNGV. V lost 2 bases and J lost 7; bases outside the gene matches: 21. The DNA for the CDR3 is TGTGCCAGCAGCTTACCTTTCTGGCGGGGGGAACCCTCCGTCGGGACCCAGTACTTC. It is translated as CASSLPFWRGEPSVGTQYF.

The chain uses TRBV7-2 and TRBJ1-4, with 9 nucleotides matching TRBD1. The V and J ends lost 4 bases and 2 bases, in that order; junction bases with no gene match: 5. This CDR3 has 16 amino acids. From germline, CDR1 is SGHTA and CDR2 FQGNSA. CDR3 in DNA: TGTGCCAGCAGCTACTACAGGGGGCCGACTAATGAAAAACTGTTTTTT. Translated: CASSYYRGPTNEKLFF.

The gene calls are TRBV28 and TRBJ1-2; TRBD1 agrees at 8 bases. CDR1 and CDR2 from the germline V gene are MDHEN and SYDVKM. Unmatched junction bases numbered 4, after V lost 3 bases and J lost 7 bases. This CDR3 region has 13 residues. The CDR3 region is CASSFQGAGGYTF. The CDR3 DNA follows: TGTGCCAGCAGTTTCCAGGGGGCAGGTGGCTACACCTTC.

The rearrangement joins TRBV5-1 to TRBJ2-1, with a weak D call TRBD2 (5 bases). Trimming pared 4 bases from V and 7 bases from J, leaving 15 bases between. CDR1 is SGHRS and CDR2 is YFSETQ in the germline V gene. This CDR3 is 14 amino acids long. Here the CDR3 reads CASSEGTGGNEQFF. The CDR3, as DNA: TGCGCCAGCAGCGAGGGAACTGGCGGTAATGAGCAGTTCTTC.